The 18 T cell receptor beta chains presented below share a single source sample, sequenced in a study of blood T cells in healthy people across ages. Then a second PCR, running about 7 to 11 cycles, was carried out with a sample-barcoded 5' primer and a J-beta primer mix. TCRdb reprocessed the 5' RACE reads with MiXCR, giving one entry per CDR3 protein. The data contain about 930,000 distinct CDR3 sequences, about 29% of them singletons. These data were likewise used in another study, on T cells of mothers and their children.

Sequencing was performed on blood. These receptors were obtained from a woman in her thirties or forties in good health.

This clonotype was counted only a few times. Here the CDR3 reads CASNSPPPGDTDTQYF. CDR3 sequence (DNA): TGTGCCAGCAACTCCCCGCCCCCCGGGGACACAGATACGCAGTATTTT. The V call is TRBV12-3 or TRBV12-4, the J call TRBJ2-3, with a weak D call TRBD2 (5 bases). This CDR3 is built from 16 residues. Trimming removed 7 bases at V and 2 bases at J, with 19 bases between.

A note on this clonotype: One base away lies a much larger clone, so this may be a sequencing read error. V and J are TRBV7-3 and TRBJ2-7, with D possibly TRBD2 on 6 matching bases. CDR1 is SGHTA, CDR2 FQGTGA, per germline. V shed 3 bases and J shed 7 bases, with 19 bases lying between them. CDR3 length: 15 amino acids. For the CDR3, the DNA is TGTGCCAGCAGCTTCAACCCGGGACTCCTAAATGAGCAGTACTTC. Its protein product is CASSFNPGLLNEQYF.

The rearrangement joins TRBV5-1 to TRBJ2-1, with D hard to call. The ends were cut back, 2 bases at V and 2 bases at J, with 8 bases in the middle. The CDR3 runs 14 residues. Germline lookup yields CDR1 SGHRS and CDR2 YFSETQ. In DNA, the CDR3 is TGCGCCAGCAGCTTCGGCGAGGCCTACAATGAGCAGTTCTTC. Protein product: CASSFGEAYNEQFF.

This clonotype was seen a few times. The genes are TRBV18 and TRBJ1-1; D is unresolved. The CDR3 length is 12 residues. V was trimmed by 1 base and J by 6 bases, leaving 6 bases between them. Per germline, CDR1 KGHSH and CDR2 LQKENI. The CDR3 sequence is CASSPLVAEAFF. Written as DNA, the CDR3 is TGTGCCAGCTCACCACTGGTCGCTGAAGCTTTCTTT.

V and J are TRBV24-1 and TRBJ1-4, with TRBD1 as a possible D gene (5 bases). The CDR3 is 17 residues long. Germline CDR1 and CDR2: KGHDR and SFDVKD. With 5 bases removed from V and 3 bases from J, the gap between germline ends came to 18 bases. As DNA, the CDR3 is TGTGCCACCAGTGTTCAGGTCCGGACACGAGCTAATGAAAAACTGTTTTTT. Amino acids: CATSVQVRTRANEKLFF.

Remarks on this clonotype: This clone may be a read error of a much larger clone one base away. The chain couples TRBV6-2 or TRBV6-3 to TRBJ1-1; D uncertain. Germline-derived CDR1 and CDR2 are MNHEY and SVGEGT. The CDR3 runs 15 residues. V was clipped by 5 bases and J by 0 bases, with 13 bases between them. The CDR3 sequence is CASSGPEVVNTEAFF. The CDR3 nucleotides are TGTGCCAGCAGTGGCCCCGAGGTGGTGAACACTGAAGCTTTCTTT.

This clonotype has only a few counts. The J gene is TRBJ1-1, the V gene TRBV9; the D gene is possibly TRBD1 (5 bases). The CDR3 runs to 16 residues. Germline V gene lookup returns CDR1 SGDLS and CDR2 YYNGEE. Trimming took 0 bases from V and 0 from J, leaving 12 bases between them. Here the CDR3 reads CASSVALEGLNTEAFF. In nucleotides, the CDR3 is TGTGCCAGCAGCGTAGCTCTGGAGGGGTTGAACACTGAAGCTTTCTTT.

This clonotype showed up many times. The chain links TRBV10-3 to TRBJ2-7, with 8 bases aligning to TRBD1. The CDR3 covers 14 residues. Germline V lookup: CDR1 ENHRY, CDR2 SYGVKD. V lost 4 bases and J lost 2; bases outside the gene matches: 4. CDR3 amino acids: CAISGTGYTYEQYF. The CDR3 region has the DNA TGTGCCATCAGTGGGACAGGGTATACCTACGAGCAGTACTTC.

This chain links TRBV5-1 with TRBJ2-5; the D gene is possibly TRBD2 (5 bases). Germline-derived CDR1 and CDR2 are SGHRS and YFSETQ. CDR3 size: 13 residues. The germline V and J ends were trimmed by 2 bases and 4 bases, with 9 bases remaining between them. The CDR3 here is CASSLRTLETQYF. The CDR3 region has the DNA TGCGCCAGCAGCTTACGGACTCTAGAGACCCAGTACTTC.

CDR3 sequence: CASSRLYVLGLAGGPRHEQYF. CDR3 DNA sequence: TGTGCCAGCAGCCGCCTATACGTACTGGGACTAGCGGGGGGGCCGAGGCATGAGCAGTACTTC. V is TRBV7-3 and J is TRBJ2-1; 16 bases line up with TRBD2. The J call is in doubt because the DNA end fits TRBJ2-7 better. Looked up from germline, CDR1 is SGHTA and CDR2 is FQGTGA. CDR3 length: 21 residues.

The chain carries TRBV5-8 and TRBJ2-4, with D possibly TRBD2 on 6 matching bases. The DNA end lines up better with TRBJ2-7; the J call may be wrong. This CDR3 region has 14 residues. Germline V gene lookup returns CDR1 SGHTS and CDR2 YDEGEE. Here the CDR3 DNA reads TGTGCCAGCAGCTTAATTCCGGGGGTGGACGAGCAGTACTTC. Amino acids: CASSLIPGVDEQYF.

The V and J genes are TRBV28 and TRBJ2-1; 10 bases map to TRBD2. The CDR3 totals 15 residues. Trimming cost V 3 bases and J 9 bases; bases outside gene matches: 8. Looked up from germline, CDR1 is MDHEN and CDR2 is SYDVKM. The CDR3 sequence: CASSFPASGGTEQFF. The CDR3 coding sequence is TGTGCCAGCAGTTTCCCCGCTAGCGGGGGCACTGAGCAGTTCTTC. Full variable domain (outside the CDR3, taken from reference TRBV28 and TRBJ2-1): DVKVTQSSRYLVKRTGEKVFLECVQDMDHENMFWYRQDPGLGLRLIYFSYDVKMKEKGDIPEGYSVSREKKERFSLILESASTNQTSMYLCASSFPASGGTEQFFGPGTRLTVL.

This clonotype has only a few counts. The V call is TRBV2, the J call TRBJ1-2; a possible D gene is TRBD1 (5 bases). The germline V gene has CDR1 SNHLY and CDR2 FYNNEI. Trimming pared 7 bases from V and 2 bases from J, leaving 11 bases between. The CDR3 covers 13 residues. The CDR3 here is CASNPGLNYGYTF. The DNA for the CDR3 is TGTGCCAGCAATCCGGGACTGAACTATGGCTACACCTTC.

The chain joins TRBV6-5 to TRBJ2-5; no clear D gene. This CDR3 contains 12 residues. Germline CDR1 reads MNHEY; CDR2 reads SVGAGI. The V and J ends lost 8 bases and 5 bases respectively, with 12 bases between them. The chain's CDR3 is CASSGRRETQYF. The CDR3 DNA follows: TGTGCCAGCTCCGGTAGAAGGGAGACCCAGTACTTC.

The V and J genes are TRBV5-1 and TRBJ1-2, with 9 bases identical to TRBD1. V shed 3 bases, J shed 6 bases, and the junction held 9 bases outside the gene matches. The germline gives CDR1 SGHRS, CDR2 YFSETQ. This CDR3 region has 15 residues. CDR3 sequence: CASSWPGQGLDGYTF. CDR3 bases: TGCGCCAGCAGCTGGCCGGGACAGGGCCTCGATGGCTACACCTTC.

This chain links TRBV5-1 with TRBJ2-4; no reliable D call. The closer fit of TRBJ2-7 to the DNA end suggests the J call may be wrong. CDR3 size: 15 residues. CDR1 and CDR2 (germline): SGHRS, YFSETQ. The CDR3 here is CASSPASYTPTEQYF. The CDR3 nucleotides are TGCGCCAGCAGCCCGGCCTCATATACTCCTACCGAGCAGTACTTC.

This clonotype was detected only a few times. This rearrangement joins TRBV9 to TRBJ2-3, with TRBD2 matching 8 bases. The junction had 6 bases not matched to a gene; V was cut back by 4 bases and J by 2 bases. CDR1 is SGDLS and CDR2 is YYNGEE in the germline V gene. The CDR3 covers 15 residues. The CDR3 spells CASSTIAGNTDTQYF. CDR3 bases: TGTGCCAGCAGCACTATAGCGGGGAACACAGATACGCAGTATTTT.

The rearrangement links TRBV3-1 to TRBJ1-2; the D is unclear. The germline V gene encodes CDR1 LGHDT and CDR2 YNNKEL (reference sequence). The CDR3 length is 13 residues. V was clipped by 1 base and J by 8 bases, with 11 bases between them. The CDR3: CASSQVGLSGYTF. The CDR3 nucleotides are TGTGCCAGCAGCCAAGTGGGTCTCTCGGGCTACACCTTC.